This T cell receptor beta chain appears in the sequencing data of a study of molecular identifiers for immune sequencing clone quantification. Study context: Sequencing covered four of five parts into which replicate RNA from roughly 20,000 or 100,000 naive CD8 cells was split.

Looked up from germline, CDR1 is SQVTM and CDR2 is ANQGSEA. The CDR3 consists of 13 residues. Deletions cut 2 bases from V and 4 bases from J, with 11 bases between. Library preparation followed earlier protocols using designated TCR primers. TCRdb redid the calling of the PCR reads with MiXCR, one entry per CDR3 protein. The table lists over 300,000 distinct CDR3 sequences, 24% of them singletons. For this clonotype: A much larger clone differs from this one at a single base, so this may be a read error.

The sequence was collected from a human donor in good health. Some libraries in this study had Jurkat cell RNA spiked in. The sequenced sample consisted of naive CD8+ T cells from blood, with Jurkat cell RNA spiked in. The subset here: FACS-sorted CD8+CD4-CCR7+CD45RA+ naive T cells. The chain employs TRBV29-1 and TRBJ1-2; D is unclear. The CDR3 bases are TGCAGCGTTGAACAGGCTTTTACCTATGGCTACACCTTC. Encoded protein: CSVEQAFTYGYTF.